This T cell receptor beta chain was identified in a study of beta chain features in type 1 diabetes. This CDR3 is 17 amino acids long. Germline trimming cut 6 bases from V and 1 base from J; bases unmatched to any gene: 10. Study-level points and caveats: Type 1 diabetes patients showed fewer insertions and more deletions at VDJ junctions.

Investigators reverse transcribed all isolated RNA, so they sequenced expressed TCRB transcripts. Here immunoSEQ multiplex PCR was the method, and the copy in TCRdb shows in-frame clones only, minus some. The table has 200,000 to 300,000 clones, over 12% seen once. The sample holds a few counts of this clone. Its specificity is unknown. The TCR sequence derives from a woman in her thirties or forties in good health. The chain joins TRBV23-1 to TRBJ1-2; 11 bases fit TRBD1. TRBV23-1 is flagged as an ORF with uncertain function. Material: naive CD4+ T cells from blood. CDR3 region: CASSQIGDRGSNYGYTF. The CDR3 DNA reads as TGCGCCAGCAGCCAAATCGGGGACAGGGGGAGTAACTATGGCTACACCTTC.